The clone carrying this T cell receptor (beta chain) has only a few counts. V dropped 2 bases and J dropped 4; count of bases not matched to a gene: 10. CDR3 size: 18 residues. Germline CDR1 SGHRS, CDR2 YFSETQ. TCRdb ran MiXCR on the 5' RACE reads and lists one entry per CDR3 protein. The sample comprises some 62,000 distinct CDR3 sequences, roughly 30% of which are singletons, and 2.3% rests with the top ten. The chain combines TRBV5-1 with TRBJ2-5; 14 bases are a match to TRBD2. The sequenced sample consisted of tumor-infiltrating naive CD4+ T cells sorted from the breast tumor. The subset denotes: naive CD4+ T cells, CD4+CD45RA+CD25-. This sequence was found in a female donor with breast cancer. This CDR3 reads CASSLGTSGSYERETQYF. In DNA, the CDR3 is TGCGCCAGCAGCTTAGGGACTAGCGGGAGTTATGAGCGAGAGACCCAGTACTTC.